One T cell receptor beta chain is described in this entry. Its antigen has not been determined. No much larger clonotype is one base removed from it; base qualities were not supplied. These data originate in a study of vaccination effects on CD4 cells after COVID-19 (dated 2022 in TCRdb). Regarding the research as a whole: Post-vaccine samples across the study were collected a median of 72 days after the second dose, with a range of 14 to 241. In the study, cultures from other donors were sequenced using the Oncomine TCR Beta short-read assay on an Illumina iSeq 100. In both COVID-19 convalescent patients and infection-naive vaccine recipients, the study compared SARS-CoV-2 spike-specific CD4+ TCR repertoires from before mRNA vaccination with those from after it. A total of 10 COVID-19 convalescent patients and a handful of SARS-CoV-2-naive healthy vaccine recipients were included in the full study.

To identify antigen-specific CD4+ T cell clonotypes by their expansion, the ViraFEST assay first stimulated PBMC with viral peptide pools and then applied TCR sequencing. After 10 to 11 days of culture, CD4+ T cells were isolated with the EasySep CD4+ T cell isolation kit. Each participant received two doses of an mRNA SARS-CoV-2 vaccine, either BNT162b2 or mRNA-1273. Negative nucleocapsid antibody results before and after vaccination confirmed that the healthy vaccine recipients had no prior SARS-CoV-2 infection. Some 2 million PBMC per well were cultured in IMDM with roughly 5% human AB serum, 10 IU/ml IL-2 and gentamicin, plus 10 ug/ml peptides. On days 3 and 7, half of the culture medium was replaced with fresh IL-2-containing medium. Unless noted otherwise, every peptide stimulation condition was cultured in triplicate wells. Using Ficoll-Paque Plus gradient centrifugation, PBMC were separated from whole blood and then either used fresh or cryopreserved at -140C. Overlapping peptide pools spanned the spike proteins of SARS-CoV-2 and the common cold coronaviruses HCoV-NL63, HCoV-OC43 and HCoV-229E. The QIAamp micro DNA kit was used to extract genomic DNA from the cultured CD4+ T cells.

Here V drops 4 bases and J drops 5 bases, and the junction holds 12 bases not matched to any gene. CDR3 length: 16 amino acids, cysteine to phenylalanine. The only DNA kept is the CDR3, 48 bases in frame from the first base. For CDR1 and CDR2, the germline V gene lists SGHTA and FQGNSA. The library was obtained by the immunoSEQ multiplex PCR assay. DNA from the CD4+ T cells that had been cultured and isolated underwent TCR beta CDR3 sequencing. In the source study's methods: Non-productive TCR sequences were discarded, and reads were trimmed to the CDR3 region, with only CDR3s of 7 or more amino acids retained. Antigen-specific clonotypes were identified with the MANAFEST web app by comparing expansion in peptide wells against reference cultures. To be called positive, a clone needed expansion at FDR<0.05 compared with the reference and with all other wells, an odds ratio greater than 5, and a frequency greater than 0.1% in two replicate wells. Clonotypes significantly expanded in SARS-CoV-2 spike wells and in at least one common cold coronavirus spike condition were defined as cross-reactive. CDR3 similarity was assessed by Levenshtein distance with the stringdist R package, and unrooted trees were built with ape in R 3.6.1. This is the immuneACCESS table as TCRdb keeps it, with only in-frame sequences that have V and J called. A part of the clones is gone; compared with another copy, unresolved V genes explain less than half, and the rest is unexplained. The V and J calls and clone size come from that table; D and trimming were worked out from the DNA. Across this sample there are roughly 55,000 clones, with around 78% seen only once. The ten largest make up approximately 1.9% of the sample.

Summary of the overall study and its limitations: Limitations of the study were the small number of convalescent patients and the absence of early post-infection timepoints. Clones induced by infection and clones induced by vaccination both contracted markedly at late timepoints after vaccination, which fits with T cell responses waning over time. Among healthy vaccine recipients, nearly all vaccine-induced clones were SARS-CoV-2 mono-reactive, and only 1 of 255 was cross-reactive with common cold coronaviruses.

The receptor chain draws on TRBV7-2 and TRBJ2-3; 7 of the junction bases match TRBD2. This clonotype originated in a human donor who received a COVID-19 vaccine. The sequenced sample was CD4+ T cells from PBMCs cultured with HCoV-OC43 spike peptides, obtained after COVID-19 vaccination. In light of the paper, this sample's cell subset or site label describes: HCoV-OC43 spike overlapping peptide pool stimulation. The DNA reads TGTGCCAGCAGCTCGACTAGCCGCTCTGTCTTAGATACGCAGTATTTT. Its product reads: CASSSTSRSVLDTQYF. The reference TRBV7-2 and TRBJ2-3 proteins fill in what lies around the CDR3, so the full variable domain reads GAGVSQSPSNKVTEKGKDVELRCDPISGHTALYWYRQSLGQGLEFLIYFQGNSAPDKSGLPSDRFSAERTGGSVSTLTIQRTQQEDSAVYLCASSSTSRSVLDTQYFGPGTRLTVL.